The present TCR beta chain was sequenced within a study of T cell clonality in common variable immunodeficiency. Points from the study as a whole: Reportedly, TCR beta sequences from common variable immunodeficiency showed fewer deletions and N-nucleotide insertions. TCRbeta clonality was increased in CVID versus healthy controls. The cause of increased CVID clonality remains unclear without subpopulation sequencing.

Points on this clone: Its specificity is not known.

Only in-frame clones appear in the TCRdb table, and some are missing; sequencing was by immunoSEQ multiplex PCR. The sample yields some 10,000 clones, without any singletons. For at least one year, all CVID subjects received replacement immunoglobulin. The sequenced material came from peripheral blood mononuclear cells. The clonotype comes from a human donor with common variable immunodeficiency.

CDR3 protein: CASSPGFRAQETQYF. The sequenced CDR3 bases are TGTGCCAGCAGCCCGGGCTTCAGGGCTCAAGAGACC. The chain combines TRBV7-3 with TRBJ2-5, with D maybe TRBD1 (5 bases). The sequenced fragment ends 3 residues before the CDR3 boundary, so the rest is inferred from the germline J gene. The CDR3 runs 15 residues. Germline V gives CDR1 SGHTA, CDR2 FQGTGA. Trimming pared 5 bases from V and 2 bases from J, leaving 15 bases between.